These 10 T cell receptor beta chains were sequenced from one sample in a study of identical twins. TCRdb itself ran the 5' RACE reads through MiXCR, one entry per CDR3 protein. The sample contains about 1.7 million distinct CDR3 sequences, around a third of which appear only once. Sequenced: cord blood. These receptors came from a newborn girl in good health.

This clonotype was observed once. The chain employs TRBV20-1 and TRBJ2-7; 10 bases fit TRBD2. This CDR3 is built from 14 residues. CDR1 is DFQATT and CDR2 is SNEGSKA in the germline V gene (reference sequence). Germline trimming cut 4 bases from V and 5 bases from J; bases unmatched to any gene: 8. The CDR3 sequence is CSANLAGVNHEQYF. CDR3 nucleotide sequence: TGCAGTGCTAACCTAGCGGGAGTCAACCACGAGCAGTACTTC.

This clonotype was counted only a few times. The chain links TRBV11-3 to TRBJ2-7, with TRBD1 matching over 9 bases. V trimming: 5 bases; J trimming: 7 bases; junction bases outside the gene matches: 3. Germline loops: CDR1 SGHNT, CDR2 YENEEA. The CDR3 spans 12 residues. The CDR3 reads CASSDRGNEQYF. In DNA, the CDR3 is TGTGCCAGCAGCGACAGGGGGAATGAGCAGTACTTC.

As to this clonotype: At one of its ends the junction is not consistent with the germline gene, which may arise from a read error. The V gene is TRBV28, the J gene TRBJ1-6, with a possible D match to TRBD1 (6 bases). CDR1 is MDHEN and CDR2 is SYDVKM in the germline V gene. The CDR3 is 14 residues long. CDR3: CASNSQGYNSPPHF. The CDR3 DNA reads as TGTGCGAGTAACTCACAGGGCTATAATTCACCCCCCCACTTT.

As to this clonotype: Its ends do not fully match the called genes, so a read error is possible. The chain carries TRBV7-7 and TRBJ2-1; 15 nucleotides agree with TRBD2. Per the germline V gene, CDR1 is SSHAT and CDR2 is FNYEAQ (reference sequence). The CDR3 has 16 amino acids. CDR3 sequence reads: CASSSGLAGGGNEQFF. CDR3 nucleotides: TGTGCTAGCAGTTCTGGACTAGCGGGAGGGGGCAATGAGCAGTTCTTC.

This clonotype has only a few counts. The J gene is TRBJ1-2, the V gene TRBV7-9; D gene ambiguous. CDR1 SEHNR and CDR2 FQNEAQ come from the germline V gene (reference sequence). V lost 4 bases to trimming and J lost 4 bases, with 13 bases between them. The CDR3 spans 14 residues. CDR3 protein: CASSSPGSRYGYTF. The CDR3, as DNA: TGTGCCAGCAGCTCCCCTGGCAGCCGCTATGGCTACACCTTC.

The genes are TRBV3-1 and TRBJ2-1; 11 positions agree with TRBD2. The germline gives CDR1 LGHDT, CDR2 YNNKEL (reference sequence). Trimming at V came to 4 bases and at J to 2 bases, leaving 4 bases not matched to a gene. The CDR3 consists of 16 residues. CDR3 nucleotide sequence: TGTGCCAGCAGCCGCATAGCGGGGGGGGCCTACAATGAGCAGTTCTTC. Translating gives CASSRIAGGAYNEQFF.

The chain recombines TRBV4-2 with TRBJ2-4; TRBD2 matches at 8 bases. CDR3 size: 18 residues. Germline V lookup: CDR1 LGHNA, CDR2 YNFKEQ. V lost 4 bases to trimming and J lost 0 bases; unmatched junction nucleotides: 11. In DNA, the CDR3 is TGTGCCAGCAGCCGAACCCCAGGACTAGCTGGAGCCAAAAACATTCAGTACTTC. It yields the protein CASSRTPGLAGAKNIQYF.

To note about this clonotype: A much larger clone lies a single base off, so this may be a read error. The CDR3 sequence is CAGRTGDYGYTF. The CDR3 DNA reads as TGTGCCGGCAGGACAGGGGACTATGGCTACACCTTC. V and J are TRBV12-3 or TRBV12-4 and TRBJ1-2; 9 nucleotides agree with TRBD1. The CDR3 totals 12 residues.

The chain is built from TRBV21-1 and TRBJ1-3; TRBD1, the table's D call, was not compared with the DNA. TRBV21-1 is a pseudogene segment. There are 14 residues in the CDR3. The CDR3 loop reads CASSKKGSGNTIYF. The CDR3 nucleotides read TGTGCCAGCAGCAAAAAGGGGTCTGGAAACACCATATATTTT.

As for this clonotype: A read error may explain this, as a much larger clone is one base away. The V gene is TRBV5-1, the J gene TRBJ2-5; D unresolved. The CDR3 loop spans 12 amino acids. V lost 4 bases and J 6 bases, leaving 10 bases between the germline ends. Germline loops: CDR1 SGHRS, CDR2 YFSETQ. CDR3 loop: CASSVGAQTQYF. The CDR3 nucleotides are TGCGCCAGCAGCGTGGGTGCACAGACCCAGTACTTC.